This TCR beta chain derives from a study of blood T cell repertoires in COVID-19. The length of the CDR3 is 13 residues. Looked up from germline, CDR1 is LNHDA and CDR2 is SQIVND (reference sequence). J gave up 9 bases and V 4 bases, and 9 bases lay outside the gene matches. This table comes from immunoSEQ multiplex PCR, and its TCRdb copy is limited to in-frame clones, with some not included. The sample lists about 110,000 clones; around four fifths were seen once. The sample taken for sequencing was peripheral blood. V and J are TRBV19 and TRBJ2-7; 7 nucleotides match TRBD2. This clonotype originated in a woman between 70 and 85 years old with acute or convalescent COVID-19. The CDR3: CASSTTSQNWQYF. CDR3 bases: TGTGCCAGTAGTACGACTAGCCAGAATTGGCAGTACTTC.